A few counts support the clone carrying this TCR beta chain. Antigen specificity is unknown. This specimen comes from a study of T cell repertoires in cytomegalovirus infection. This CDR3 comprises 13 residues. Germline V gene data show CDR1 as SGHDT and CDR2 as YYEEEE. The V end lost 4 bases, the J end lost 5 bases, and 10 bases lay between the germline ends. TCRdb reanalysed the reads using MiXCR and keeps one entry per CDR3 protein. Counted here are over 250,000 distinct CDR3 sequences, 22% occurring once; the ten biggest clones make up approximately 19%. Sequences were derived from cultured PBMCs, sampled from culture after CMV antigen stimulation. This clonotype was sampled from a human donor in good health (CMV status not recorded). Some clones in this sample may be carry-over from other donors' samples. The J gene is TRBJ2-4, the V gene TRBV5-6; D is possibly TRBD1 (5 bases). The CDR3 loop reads CASSQIQENIQYF. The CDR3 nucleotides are TGTGCCAGCAGCCAGATACAGGAAAACATTCAGTACTTC.